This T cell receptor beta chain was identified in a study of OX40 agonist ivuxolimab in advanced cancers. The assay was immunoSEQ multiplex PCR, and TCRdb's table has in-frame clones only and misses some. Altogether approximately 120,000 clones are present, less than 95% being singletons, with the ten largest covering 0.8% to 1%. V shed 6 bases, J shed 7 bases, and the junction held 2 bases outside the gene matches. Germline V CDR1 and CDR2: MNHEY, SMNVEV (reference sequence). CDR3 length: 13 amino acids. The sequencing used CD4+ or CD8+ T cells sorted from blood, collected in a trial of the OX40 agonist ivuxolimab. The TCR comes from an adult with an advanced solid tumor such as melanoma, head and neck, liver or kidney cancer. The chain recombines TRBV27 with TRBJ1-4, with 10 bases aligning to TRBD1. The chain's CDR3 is CASRGQGREKLFF. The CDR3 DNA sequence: TGTGCCAGCAGGGGACAGGGGCGTGAAAAACTGTTTTTT.